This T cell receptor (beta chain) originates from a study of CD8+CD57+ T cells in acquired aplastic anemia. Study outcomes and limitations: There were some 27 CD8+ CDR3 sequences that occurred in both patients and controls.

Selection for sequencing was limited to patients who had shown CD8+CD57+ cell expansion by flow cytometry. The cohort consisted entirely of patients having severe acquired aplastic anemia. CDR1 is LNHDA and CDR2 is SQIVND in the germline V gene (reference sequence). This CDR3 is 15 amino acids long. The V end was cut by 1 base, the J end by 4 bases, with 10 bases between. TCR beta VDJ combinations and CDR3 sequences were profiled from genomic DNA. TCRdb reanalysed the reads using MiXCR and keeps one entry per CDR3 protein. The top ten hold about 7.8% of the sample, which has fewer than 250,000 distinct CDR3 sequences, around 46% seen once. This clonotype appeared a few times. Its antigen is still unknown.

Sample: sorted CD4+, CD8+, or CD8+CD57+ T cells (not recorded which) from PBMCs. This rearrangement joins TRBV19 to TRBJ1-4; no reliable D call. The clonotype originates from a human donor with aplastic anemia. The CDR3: CASSIGETGNEKLFF. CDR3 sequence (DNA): TGTGCCAGTAGTATAGGGGAGACGGGTAATGAAAAACTGTTTTTT.